The present T cell receptor (beta chain) was sequenced within a study of response to subunit inactivated influenza vaccine. Whole-study findings and limits: Authors suggested seasonal influenza vaccinations each recruit few new T cells.

This clonotype was picked up many times. No antigen is known for it. This CDR3 is built from 14 residues. Trimming left V 1 base short and J 0 bases short, with 4 bases between. The germline V gene has CDR1 MDHEN and CDR2 SYDVKM. TCRdb ran MiXCR on the RT-PCR reads and lists one entry per CDR3 protein. This table holds hundreds of thousands of distinct CDR3 sequences, around 25% found once. Sequenced here: CD4+ T cells sorted from PBMCs, sampled about 5 days after vaccination. The V call is TRBV28, the J call TRBJ1-3; D remains unclear. The sequence derives from a man over 45 who received an inactivated influenza vaccine. The CDR3 loop reads CASSLLISGNTIYF. The CDR3 DNA follows: TGTGCCAGCAGTTTATTGATCTCTGGAAACACCATATATTTT.